What follows are 26 T cell receptor beta chains derived from one specimen sequenced in a study of blood T cells in healthy people across ages. PCR was performed a second time for about 6 to 12 cycles using a sample-barcoded 5' primer and a J-beta primer mix. TCRdb reprocessed the 5' RACE reads with MiXCR, giving one entry per CDR3 protein. The sample lists about 780,000 distinct CDR3 sequences, about 26% occurring once. The same sample was also used in a study of T cells of mothers and their children.

Input material: blood. The origin of the receptors is a boy aged 10-17 years in good health.

The chain links TRBV5-5 to TRBJ2-5; 9 bases line up with TRBD2. In germline, CDR1 is SGHKS, CDR2 YYEKEE (reference sequence). The CDR3 runs 17 residues. V shed 3 bases, J shed 2 bases, and the junction held 11 bases outside the gene matches. CDR3 nucleotide sequence: TGTGCCAGCAGCTCGGGGGGTCTAGCGGGGAAACAAGAGACCCAGTACTTC. Protein product: CASSSGGLAGKQETQYF.

The chain couples TRBV6-1 to TRBJ1-1; no definite D call. Germline assignment: CDR1 MNHNS and CDR2 SASEGT. The CDR3 sequence is 13 residues long. V shed 1 base and J shed 2 bases, with 5 bases lying between them. The CDR3 reads CASSEGLNTEAFF. The CDR3 DNA reads as TGTGCCAGCAGTGAAGGACTTAACACTGAAGCTTTCTTT.

This rearrangement joins TRBV10-3 to TRBJ2-3; TRBD2 matches 8 bases. The germline V gene encodes CDR1 ENHRY and CDR2 SYGVKD. The CDR3 spans 12 residues. The junction had 2 bases not matched to a gene; V was cut back by 2 bases and J by 10 bases. CDR3 sequence reads: CAISEERGPQYF. CDR3 DNA sequence: TGTGCCATCAGTGAGGAGCGGGGGCCGCAGTATTTT.

V usage is TRBV7-2 and J usage is TRBJ2-3, with D maybe TRBD2 (7 bases). The CDR3 covers 15 residues. The germline gives CDR1 SGHTA, CDR2 FQGNSA. The V end was cut by 2 bases, the J end by 3 bases, with 12 bases between. DNA of the CDR3: TGTGCCAGCAGCTTATACGGGGGGCTGACAGATACGCAGTATTTT. Protein: CASSLYGGLTDTQYF.

The chain links TRBV27 to TRBJ2-6; unclear D gene. The CDR3 length is 15 residues. CDR1 is MNHEY and CDR2 is SMNVEV in the germline V gene (reference sequence). V lost 5 bases and J 0 bases, leaving 8 bases between the germline ends. CDR3: CASSGRFSGANVLTF. In nucleotides, the CDR3 is TGTGCCAGCAGTGGCAGGTTCTCTGGGGCCAACGTCCTGACTTTC.

V usage is TRBV2 and J usage is TRBJ2-1; either TRBD1 or TRBD2 may supply D (6 bases each). The germline V and J ends were trimmed by 7 bases and 2 bases, with 9 bases remaining between them. CDR1 and CDR2 from the germline V gene are SNHLY and FYNNEI. CDR3 length equals 13 residues. The CDR3 DNA reads TGTGCCAGCAAGGAGGGGGCCTACAATGAGCAGTTCTTC. This codes for CASKEGAYNEQFF.

V gene TRBV4-1 combines with J gene TRBJ2-2; D gene uncertain. V was trimmed by 1 base and J by 2 bases, leaving 8 bases between them. Germline V gene sequence: CDR1 MGHRA, CDR2 YSYEKL. CDR3 size: 15 residues. In DNA, the CDR3 is TGCGCCAGCAGCCAAGGGAAGGGCAACACCGGGGAGCTGTTTTTT. Amino acid sequence: CASSQGKGNTGELFF.

This clonotype showed up just a few times. The chain has TRBV3-1 and TRBJ2-7, with a weak D call TRBD1 (5 bases). In germline, CDR1 is LGHDT, CDR2 YNNKEL (reference sequence). CDR3 length equals 14 residues. The V end lost 1 base, the J end lost 4 bases, and 11 bases lay between the germline ends. CDR3 sequence (DNA): TGTGCCAGCAGCCAAGGGGGCCCTCGGTACGAGCAGTACTTC. It yields the protein CASSQGGPRYEQYF.

The chain is built from TRBV7-9 and TRBJ1-3; 7 bases align to TRBD1. Germline V CDR1 and CDR2: SEHNR, FQNEAQ (reference sequence). This CDR3 has 16 amino acids. Trimming cost V 10 bases and J 0 bases; bases outside gene matches: 12. The CDR3: CAIYRDSGFSGNTIYF. The CDR3 nucleotides read TGTGCCATTTACCGGGACAGCGGCTTCTCTGGAAACACCATATATTTT.

J is TRBJ1-2 and V is TRBV4-1; no clear D. The V end was cut by 1 base, the J end by 4 bases, with 10 bases between. CDR3 length: 14 amino acids. From germline, CDR1 is MGHRA and CDR2 YSYEKL. The CDR3, as DNA: TGCGCCAGCAGCCAAGCTGGAGGAGGCTATGGCTACACCTTC. It codes for CASSQAGGGYGYTF.

The chain recombines TRBV3-1 with TRBJ2-5; D remains unclear. The V gene lost 0 bases and the J gene lost 1 base, with 9 bases spanning the gap. CDR3 length equals 15 residues. The V gene's germline CDR1 is LGHDT and CDR2 YNNKEL (reference sequence). The CDR3 loop is CASSQDRRAQETQYF. The CDR3 nucleotides read TGTGCCAGCAGCCAAGATCGTAGGGCCCAAGAGACCCAGTACTTC.

This clonotype was observed many times. The rearrangement joins TRBV28 to TRBJ2-1; unclear D gene. The CDR3 length is 11 residues. Trimming took off 6 bases at V and 10 bases at J, with 10 bases between the two ends. Germline lookup yields CDR1 MDHEN and CDR2 SYDVKM. The CDR3 sequence: CASRHDSEQFF. The CDR3 DNA reads as TGTGCCAGCAGGCACGACTCCGAGCAGTTCTTC.

The chain carries TRBV18 and TRBJ2-5; D unresolved. Germline V lookup: CDR1 KGHSH, CDR2 LQKENI. V was pared by 2 bases and J by 5 bases, with 12 bases between. The CDR3 totals 14 residues. The chain's CDR3 is CASSPDQSRETQYF. For the CDR3, the DNA is TGTGCCAGCTCACCAGATCAAAGTCGGGAGACCCAGTACTTC.

The chain has TRBV9 and TRBJ2-2; tentatively, D is TRBD2 (5 bases). The V end lost 3 bases, the J end lost 4 bases, and 13 bases lay between the germline ends. The CDR3 runs to 15 residues. Germline V lookup: CDR1 SGDLS, CDR2 YYNGEE. The CDR3 region is CASSAQGSSTGELFF. DNA of the CDR3: TGTGCCAGCAGCGCCCAAGGGAGCAGCACCGGGGAGCTGTTTTTT.

The chain is built from TRBV7-2 and TRBJ2-1; D possibly corresponds to TRBD2 (6 bases). The closer fit of TRBJ2-5 to the DNA end suggests the J call may be wrong. The V gene's germline CDR1 is SGHTA and CDR2 FQGNSA. The CDR3 loop spans 15 amino acids. CDR3 nucleotides: TGTGCCAGCAGCTTCAGGAATAGCGGAGGGGAGACCCAGTACTTC. Encoded protein: CASSFRNSGGETQYF.

The chain is built from TRBV27 and TRBJ2-4; 8 nucleotides match TRBD1. J was trimmed by 8 bases and V by 10 bases; bases with no gene match: 19. CDR1 MNHEY and CDR2 SMNVEV come from the germline V gene (reference sequence). CDR3 length equals 16 residues. CDR3 loop: CANNWDRPGSFYIQYF. The CDR3 region has the DNA TGTGCCAACAATTGGGACAGGCCAGGGTCATTTTACATTCAGTACTTC.

The rearrangement joins TRBV7-9 to TRBJ2-5, with TRBD2 as a possible D gene (6 bases). The DNA end lines up better with TRBJ2-1; the J call may be wrong. Per germline, CDR1 SEHNR and CDR2 FQNEAQ (reference sequence). This CDR3 has 15 amino acids. The CDR3 is CASSLTGASYNEQFF. CDR3 nucleotides: TGTGCCAGCAGCTTGACGGGAGCCTCCTACAATGAGCAGTTCTTC.

This clonotype was counted only a few times. This chain links TRBV5-1 with TRBJ2-3; 10 bases map to TRBD1. Germline assignment: CDR1 SGHRS and CDR2 YFSETQ. Unmatched junction bases numbered 17, after V lost 2 bases and J lost 5 bases. This CDR3 contains 19 residues. CDR3 bases: TGCGCCAGCAGCTTCGGGACAGGGGTTAGCGGGCAATCAAGAGATACGCAGTATTTT. Translating gives CASSFGTGVSGQSRDTQYF.

There are a few counts of this clonotype. The rearrangement joins TRBV9 to TRBJ2-7; D unclear. The V end lost 7 bases, the J end lost 4 bases, and 12 bases lay between the germline ends. The CDR3 loop spans 12 amino acids. Germline CDR1 reads SGDLS; CDR2 reads YYNGEE. The DNA of the CDR3 is TGTGCCAGCGGATCTGACGATTACGAGCAGTACTTC. Encoded protein: CASGSDDYEQYF.

This clonotype was counted only a few times. This chain links TRBV6-2 or TRBV6-3 with TRBJ1-1; 8 positions match TRBD1. Germline lookup yields CDR1 MNHEY and CDR2 SVGEGT. The CDR3 runs to 15 residues. Germline trimming cut 0 bases from V and 1 base from J; bases unmatched to any gene: 1. CDR3 sequence (DNA): TGTGCCAGCAGTTACTCGGGGACAGGGAACACTGAAGCTTTCTTT. This gives the protein CASSYSGTGNTEAFF.

This clonotype was recorded a few times. The rearrangement uses TRBV5-1 and TRBJ2-5, with 9 bases lining up with TRBD1. With the DNA end fitting TRBJ2-7 better, the J assignment may be wrong. Germline values: CDR1 SGHRS, CDR2 YFSETQ. The CDR3 sequence is 15 residues long. CDR3 in DNA: TGCGCCAGCAGCTTGACCGACAGGGGGGGCTACGAGCAGTACTTC. It translates to CASSLTDRGGYEQYF.

This clonotype was recorded a few times. The chain employs TRBV7-6 and TRBJ2-7; maybe TRBD1 (6 bases). The germline V gene has CDR1 SGHVS and CDR2 FNYEAQ. The V end was cut by 0 bases, the J end by 1 base, with 10 bases between. CDR3 length: 15 residues. The CDR3 is CASSLAGAPSYEQYF. DNA of the CDR3: TGTGCCAGCAGCTTAGCGGGGGCCCCATCCTACGAGCAGTACTTC.

This clonotype was recorded a few times. The chain recombines TRBV6-5 with TRBJ1-4, with 8 bases aligning to TRBD1. This CDR3 has 15 amino acids. Germline-derived CDR1 and CDR2 are MNHEY and SVGAGI. Losses at the gene ends were 4 bases for V and 4 bases for J; bases not matched to a gene: 5. The CDR3 nucleotides read TGTGCCAGCAGTTTTCTGACAGGGGTTAATGAAAAACTGTTTTTT. Amino acids: CASSFLTGVNEKLFF.

The CDR3 region is CASRMGQPNEKLFF. In DNA form, the CDR3 reads TGTGCCAGCAGAATGGGACAGCCGAATGAAAAACTGTTTTTT. The rearrangement uses TRBV12-3 or TRBV12-4 and TRBJ1-4, with 7 nucleotides matching TRBD1. CDR3 length: 14 amino acids. The V segment lost 6 bases and the J segment 5 bases; nucleotides outside the gene matches: 6.

The gene calls are TRBV29-1 and TRBJ2-3, with no clear D. The germline gives CDR1 SQVTM, CDR2 ANQGSEA. V gave up 3 bases and J gave up 0 bases, with 16 bases separating them. This CDR3 is built from 16 residues. In nucleotides, the CDR3 is TGCAGCGTTGATGCGTGGCCGAGTGCTAGCACAGATACGCAGTATTTT. Amino acids: CSVDAWPSASTDTQYF.

The chain joins TRBV20-1 to TRBJ2-2; D might be TRBD1 or TRBD2, each matching 5 bases. Germline CDR1 and CDR2: DFQATT and SNEGSKA (reference sequence). CDR3 length equals 14 residues. Deletions cut 6 bases from V and 1 base from J, with 12 bases between. The CDR3, as DNA: TGCAGTGCAAAGCGGCAGGGGAACACCGGGGAGCTGTTTTTT. It yields the protein CSAKRQGNTGELFF.